This TCR beta chain originates from a study of control samples from healthy donors and cancer patients. Produced via immunoSEQ multiplex PCR; TCRdb's table is partial and in-frame only. This sample carries roughly 170,000 clones, just over 90% of them seen once, and the ten largest clones take 4.1%. This clonotype originated in a woman aged 60-75 years in good health. Sequencing was carried out using blood.

CDR3 sequence reads: CASSQEGSNQPQHF. For the CDR3, the DNA is TGTGCCAGCAGCCAAGAGGGGTCCAATCAGCCCCAGCATTTT. V gene TRBV6-5 combines with J gene TRBJ1-5; D possibly corresponds to TRBD1 (5 bases). CDR3 length: 14 amino acids. With 6 bases removed from V and 3 bases from J, the gap between germline ends came to 12 bases. Germline V gene lookup returns CDR1 MNHEY and CDR2 SVGAGI.